This T cell receptor (beta chain) is from a study of shared clonotypes between healthy human individuals (dated by TCRdb to 2019 to 2021). Some background on the complete study: A few men and a couple of women, aged 18 to 49 years, made up the cohort. For each donor, three plates each were used for CD4 naive and CD4 memory, two plates were used for CD8 naive, and one plate was used for CD8 memory. Blood TCR repertoires of roughly five healthy adults were deeply sequenced to estimate repertoire size and the extent of clonotype sharing between individuals. To increase sequencing depth and limit assay-specific biases, different laboratories used diverse techniques to prepare libraries and sequence TCR repertoires. Per donor, leukapheresis produced somewhere between about 0.8 and 9 billion PBMCs.

TCR CDR3 regions were amplified from genomic DNA by multiplex PCR using the deep immunoSEQ assay. Extracted genomic DNA from each cell subset was distributed evenly across all wells of several immunoSEQ 96-well plates, and each plate was treated as a replicate. Each replicate PCR for sorted subsets received about 220 ng genomic DNA, equal to roughly 33,000 T cell genomes. The purified libraries were quantified using a Qubit 3.0 fluorometer, sized with a Bioanalyzer 2100, and then quantified again using the KAPA Library Quantification kit. Every immunoSEQ 96-well plate was sequenced on a dedicated single-read 150-cycle Illumina NextSeq 550 flow cell. In the paper's pipeline: Because the immunoSEQ output included only junctional sequences and no quality scores, the filtering could not be the same as the filtering used for full-length reads. Sequences were annotated with PyIR, a Python wrapper for IgBLAST v1.9, and V/J genes and CDR3 were assigned using IMGT germline references. Reads were removed for weak V/J assignments (E-value above 1e-6), missing CDR3, stop codons, out-of-frame junctions, or ambiguous translated residues. V3J clonotypes were defined by identical inferred V gene, J gene, and CDR3 amino acid sequence. To compute the percentage overlap between repertoires, the number of shared unique clonotypes was divided by the size of the smaller repertoire. RTK rarefaction, the Chao1 estimator, and Recon v2.1 estimates of unobserved clonotypes were used to assess repertoire richness. Generation probabilities were computed with OLGA for all TCRbeta clonotypes obtained by the gDNA method from several donors. TCRdb provides this immuneACCESS table in a form limited to in-frame rearrangements. Some clones are lacking; in checked studies, under half of them reflect an unresolved V gene, and why the rest are absent is not known. D and trimming come from the DNA, and the V and J calls and clone size come from that table. Counted in this sample were some 1 million clones; around 76% of them appeared once. The top ten hold approximately 1.5% of the sample.

Donors were healthy HIV-negative adults with no recently reported acute infections or vaccinations. Only Caucasian adults living in Nashville, Tennessee, USA were represented among the donors. Magnetic negative selection was used to enrich CD4+ T cells, after which naive cells were positively selected on CD45RA and the negative fraction became the memory subset. After blood collection by leukapheresis, PBMCs were isolated using Ficoll-Histopaque density gradient centrifugation and then cryopreserved in the vapor phase of liquid nitrogen. Analytical flow cytometry was used to check the purity and quantity of every magnetically sorted T cell population. From each sorted fraction, genomic DNA was isolated and quantified by UV absorbance on a Nanodrop 2000c. General findings and caveats noted by the study authors: Sharing across several donors was observed for about 5% of naive CD4, about 3.2% of naive CD8, roughly 2.4% of memory CD4, and around 0.42% of memory CD8 clonotypes. Estimated clonotype richness was generally larger for naive than for memory subsets. Sampling was restricted to blood, and TCR repertoires in tissues likely differ from the TCR repertoires found in blood. Pairwise subsampling led to the expectation that sequencing depth would affect the degree of clonotype sharing among donors. Compared with non-shared clonotypes, clonotypes shared by all four sorted-subset donors had higher generation probabilities. Incomplete sequencing was indicated by rarefaction of sorted-subset datasets, despite the large sequencing depth. Because the study included a small number of donors, the genetic and exposure-history diversity represented was limited.

Trimming takes 6 bases from V and 0 bases from J, and the germline ends sit 6 bases apart. Per the germline V gene (reference sequence), MNHEY is the CDR1 and SMNVEV is the CDR2. Including the terminal cysteine and phenylalanine, the CDR3 comprises 13 residues. CDR3 DNA only is kept here, 39 bases in frame from base 1. As regards this clone: Its antigen is unknown. No much larger clonotype is one base removed from it; base qualities were not supplied.

The rearrangement joined TRBV27 to TRBJ1-3; the D gene remains uncertain. This sequence was found in a man aged 18 to 29 in good health. The sample consisted of memory CD4+ T cells sorted from blood. Per the publication, the cell subset or site label means: CD45RA-negative fraction. DNA sequence: TGTGCCAGCAGACGCGTCTCTGGAAACACCATATATTTT. Translated, it reads CASRRVSGNTIYF.